The rows below give T cell receptor beta chains drawn from one sample of a study of blood T cell repertoires in COVID-19. The method was immunoSEQ multiplex PCR; TCRdb's version includes in-frame clones alone and lacks a portion of them. Counted here are around 300,000 clones, approximately 87% occurring once; the ten biggest clones make up less than 3%. The sample comprised peripheral blood. These receptors originate from a woman under 40 with COVID-19, enrolled during active disease. The CDR3 runs from the conserved cysteine through the conserved F or W. The D gene is left open where the match is weak.

D	V	J	CDR3	DNA
TRBD2	TRBV18	TRBJ2-3	CASSPGLGMDTQYF	TGTGCCAGCTCTCCGGGACTAGGCATGGATACGCAGTATTTT
-	TRBV2	TRBJ2-1	CASRETMGHNEQFF	TGTGCCAGCAGAGAGACGATGGGGCACAATGAGCAGTTCTTC
-	TRBV10-1	TRBJ2-2	CASRESGDTGELFF	TGCGCCAGCAGAGAGTCCGGAGACACCGGGGAGCTGTTTTTT
-	TRBV7-9	TRBJ2-5	CASSPNWETQYF	TGTGCCAGCAGCCCTAACTGGGAGACCCAGTACTTC
-	TRBV4-1	TRBJ1-6	CASSQDGGSLSPLHF	TGCGCCAGCAGCCAAGATGGGGGGAGTCTCTCACCCCTCCACTTT
TRBD1	TRBV30	TRBJ1-1	CACLTGRALLAEAFF	TGTGCCTGTCTGACAGGGAGAGCCTTACTTGCTGAAGCTTTCTTT
-	TRBV6-5	TRBJ2-3	CASRGSGTDTQYF	TGTGCCAGCCGCGGTTCGGGCACAGATACGCAGTATTTT
TRBD2	TRBV10-3	TRBJ2-5	CAISLAGGVYQETQYF	TGTGCCATCAGCCTAGCGGGAGGAGTGTATCAAGAGACCCAGTACTTC
TRBD1	TRBV5-8	TRBJ1-2	CASSRNQGGSNYGYTF	TGTGCCAGCAGCCGTAATCAGGGGGGATCTAACTATGGCTACACCTTC
TRBD1	TRBV11-2	TRBJ1-4	CASSLIGQGGDKEKLFF	TGTGCCAGCAGCTTAATCGGACAGGGTGGGGATAAAGAAAAACTGTTTTTT
TRBD1	TRBV18	TRBJ1-4	CASSLGGADEKLFF	TGTGCCAGCTCCCTAGGGGGCGCAGATGAAAAACTGTTTTTT
-	TRBV13	TRBJ2-4	CASSLSEGPDIQYF	TGTGCCAGCAGCTTATCGGAGGGCCCAGACATTCAGTACTTC
-	TRBV7-9	TRBJ2-5	CASSFNVETQYF	TGTGCCAGCAGCTTTAATGTTGAGACCCAGTACTTC
TRBD1	TRBV6-6	TRBJ2-7	CASGGQLYEQYF	TGTGCCAGCGGGGGACAGCTCTACGAGCAGTACTTC
-	TRBV7-8	TRBJ1-4	CASSLVLAEGGEKLFF	TGTGCCAGCAGCTTAGTTCTGGCAGAAGGGGGTGAAAAACTGTTTTTT
-	TRBV6-5	TRBJ1-6	CASRDPGVGDSPLHF	TGTGCCAGCAGAGACCCAGGGGTCGGGGATTCACCCCTCCACTTT
TRBD2	TRBV5-6	TRBJ2-3	CASSLMGGRASPDTQYF	TGTGCCAGCAGCTTGATGGGTGGGAGGGCCTCCCCAGATACGCAGTATTTT
-	TRBV5-4	TRBJ2-2	CASSLGRGRGSVGELFF	TGTGCCAGCAGCTTGGGCCGGGGCAGGGGATCAGTCGGGGAGCTGTTTTTT
TRBD1	TRBV25-1	TRBJ1-4	CASGGQGATNEKLFF	TGTGCCAGTGGGGGACAGGGGGCGACTAATGAAAAACTGTTTTTT
-	TRBV7-9	TRBJ2-5	CASSPASLGAGKRKTQYF	TGTGCCAGCAGCCCCGCGTCTCTTGGGGCCGGTAAGAGGAAGACCCAGTACTTC
TRBD1	TRBV6-5	TRBJ1-5	CASSQDRRDAPQHF	TGTGCCAGCAGTCAGGACAGGCGGGACGCGCCCCAGCATTTT